Listed here are 21 T cell receptor beta chains from one sample, sequenced in a study of OX40 agonist ivuxolimab in advanced cancers. Method: immunoSEQ multiplex PCR; TCRdb's copy keeps in-frame clones and lacks some. The sample yields approximately 18,000 clones, just under 80% seen once. This material consisted of CD4+ or CD8+ T cells sorted from blood, taken in a trial of the OX40 agonist ivuxolimab. The receptors stem from an adult with an advanced solid tumor such as melanoma, head and neck, liver or kidney cancer.

The chain carries TRBV13 and TRBJ2-7; TRBD2 aligns across 7 bases. This CDR3 region has 15 residues. CDR1 and CDR2 (germline): PRHDT, FYEKMQ (reference sequence). Trimming took 5 bases from V and 2 from J; bases not matched to a gene: 9. The CDR3 sequence is CASSPGRGSAYEQYF. The CDR3 DNA reads as TGTGCCAGCAGCCCCGGGCGGGGGTCGGCCTACGAGCAGTACTTC. The variable domain in full, completed from reference TRBV13 and TRBJ2-7, reads AAGVIQSPRHLIKEKRETATLKCYPIPRHDTVYWYQQGPGQDPQFLISFYEKMQSDKGSIPDRFSAQQFSDYHSELNMSSLELGDSALYFCASSPGRGSAYEQYFGPGTRLTVT.

The CDR3 DNA sequence: TGTGCCAGCAGTTTAGGAGAGACCCAGTACTTC. This translates into CASSLGETQYF. J is TRBJ2-5 and V is TRBV28, with no clear D. Germline-derived CDR1 and CDR2 are MDHEN and SYDVKM. V lost 2 bases and J 4 bases, leaving 2 bases between the germline ends. CDR3 length: 11 amino acids. Drawing the rest from reference TRBV28 and TRBJ2-5, the complete variable domain is DVKVTQSSRYLVKRTGEKVFLECVQDMDHENMFWYRQDPGLGLRLIYFSYDVKMKEKGDIPEGYSVSREKKERFSLILESASTNQTSMYLCASSLGETQYFGPGTRLLVL.

This clone qualifies as medium-sized. CDR3 in amino acids: CASRRDSLVFVGNEKLFF. CDR3 coding DNA: TGTGCCAGTAGGAGAGACAGTCTGGTTTTCGTCGGTAATGAAAAACTGTTTTTT. The chain joins TRBV19 to TRBJ1-4; TRBD1 might be the D (5 bases). Germline V gene sequence: CDR1 LNHDA, CDR2 SQIVND (reference sequence). Deletions cut 6 bases from V and 4 bases from J, with 24 bases between. This CDR3 is built from 18 residues.

The V call is TRBV7-9, the J call TRBJ2-1; D uncertain. The germline V gene encodes CDR1 SEHNR and CDR2 FQNEAQ (reference sequence). The CDR3 has 11 amino acids. V lost 6 bases, J lost 10 bases, and 10 bases lay in between. As DNA, the CDR3 is TGTGCCAGCAGTTACTCCCCCGAGCAGTTCTTC. It codes for CASSYSPEQFF.

The chain carries TRBV5-6 and TRBJ1-3; D call uncertain. The CDR3 extends over 14 amino acids. Trimming removed 0 bases at V and 0 bases at J, with 4 bases between. The V gene's germline CDR1 is SGHDT and CDR2 YYEEEE. The CDR3 DNA sequence: TGTGCCAGCAGCTTGGGACTCTCTGGAAACACCATATATTTT. This gives the protein CASSLGLSGNTIYF. The full variable domain, its missing parts supplied by reference TRBV5-6 and TRBJ1-3, is DAGVTQSPTHLIKTRGQQVTLRCSPKSGHDTVSWYQQALGQGPQFIFQYYEEEERQRGNFPDRFSGHQFPNYSSELNVNALLLGDSALYLCASSLGLSGNTIYFGEGSWLTVV.

This clone was seen a few times. The chain couples TRBV4-3 to TRBJ1-3, with TRBD1 matching 10 bases. V trimming: 3 bases; J trimming: 7 bases; junction bases outside the gene matches: 6. From germline, CDR1 is LGHNA and CDR2 YSLEER. CDR3 length equals 15 residues. CDR3 coding DNA: TGCGCCAGCAGCCACGGGACAGGGGATGGGAACACCATATATTTT. It translates to CASSHGTGDGNTIYF.

The chain joins TRBV30 to TRBJ1-1, with TRBD1 identical over 7 bases. The CDR3 length is 17 residues. Unmatched junction bases numbered 10, after V lost 0 bases and J lost 0 bases. The germline V gene has CDR1 GTSNPN and CDR2 SVGIG (reference sequence). The CDR3 spells CAWSVRQGEIMNTEAFF. CDR3 sequence (DNA): TGTGCCTGGAGTGTACGGCAGGGGGAGATCATGAACACTGAAGCTTTCTTT.

This clone was seen more than once but under ten times. CDR3 nucleotide sequence: TGTGCCAGCAGCCAGGGGAACACTGAAGCTTTCTTT. Amino acid sequence: CASSQGNTEAFF. The V gene is TRBV7-9, the J gene TRBJ1-1, with TRBD1 as a possible D gene (5 bases). Germline values: CDR1 SEHNR, CDR2 FQNEAQ (reference sequence). Trimming left V 5 bases short and J 1 base short, with 5 bases between. CDR3 size: 12 residues.

The rearrangement joins TRBV7-9 to TRBJ2-3; 10 nucleotides align to TRBD1. CDR3 length equals 17 residues. The ends lost 5 bases at V and 2 bases at J; junction bases unmatched: 10. Germline V lookup: CDR1 SEHNR, CDR2 FQNEAQ (reference sequence). CDR3 bases: TGTGCCAGCAGCCCGACAGGGGGCTATCTTCCCACAGATACGCAGTATTTT. It yields the protein CASSPTGGYLPTDTQYF.

This clone was counted once. This chain uses TRBV27 with TRBJ2-7, with D tentatively TRBD2 (6 bases). The ends were cut back, 4 bases at V and 0 bases at J, with 7 bases in the middle. The CDR3 contains 13 residues. Germline-derived CDR1 and CDR2 are MNHEY and SMNVEV (reference sequence). CDR3 protein: CASSWGDSYEQYF. The CDR3 nucleotides read TGTGCCAGCAGTTGGGGGGACTCCTACGAGCAGTACTTC.

The rearrangement uses TRBV18 and TRBJ1-1; D uncertain. The CDR3 is 14 amino acids. Germline-derived CDR1 and CDR2 are KGHSH and LQKENI. V gave up 1 base and J gave up 3 bases, with 9 bases separating them. This CDR3 is CASSPRMEDTEAFF. The CDR3, as DNA: TGTGCCAGCTCACCACGGATGGAGGACACTGAAGCTTTCTTT.

The chain is built from TRBV5-6 and TRBJ2-3; D uncertain. Trimming cost V 4 bases and J 0 bases, with 12 bases left between them. CDR3 length: 15 residues. Germline CDR1 SGHDT, CDR2 YYEEEE. The CDR3 DNA is TGTGCCAGCAGCAAGGACGGACCTAGCACAGATACGCAGTATTTT. Its translation is CASSKDGPSTDTQYF.

V is TRBV13 and J is TRBJ2-2; possibly TRBD1 or TRBD2 for D (6 bases each). CDR3 size: 12 residues. V was pared by 5 bases and J by 8 bases, with 9 bases between. The germline V gene has CDR1 PRHDT and CDR2 FYEKMQ (reference sequence). For the CDR3, the DNA is TGTGCCAGCAGCGGGGGGCCAGGGGAGCTGTTTTTT. This codes for CASSGGPGELFF.

The rearrangement joins TRBV6-5 to TRBJ2-7, with D unresolved. This CDR3 region has 12 residues. CDR1 is MNHEY and CDR2 is SVGAGI in the germline V gene. V lost 5 bases and J 3 bases, leaving 8 bases between the germline ends. The CDR3 protein is CASSTGSYEQYF. CDR3 coding DNA: TGTGCCAGCAGTACGGGCAGCTACGAGCAGTACTTC.

This sequence joins TRBV7-8 and TRBJ2-1, with TRBD2 matching 13 bases. CDR3 size: 18 residues. The V and J ends lost 5 bases and 4 bases, in that order; junction bases with no gene match: 11. Germline V gene lookup returns CDR1 SGHVS and CDR2 FQNEAQ. CDR3 DNA sequence: TGTGCCAGCAGCCCTTTACCGGGACTAGCGGGGATTTACAATGAGCAGTTCTTC. Its protein is CASSPLPGLAGIYNEQFF.

The V and J genes are TRBV27 and TRBJ2-7; D may be TRBD1 (6 bases). The CDR3 length is 15 residues. Germline CDR1 MNHEY, CDR2 SMNVEV (reference sequence). Between the trimmed V and J ends, which lost 2 bases and 2 bases, there was a span of 13 bases. CDR3 amino acids: CASSLMGAHPYEQYF. The CDR3 DNA is TGTGCCAGCAGTTTAATGGGGGCTCACCCCTACGAGCAGTACTTC.

V gene TRBV7-9 combines with J gene TRBJ1-5, with 10 positions matching TRBD1. CDR1 SEHNR and CDR2 FQNEAQ come from the germline V gene (reference sequence). After removal of 1 base from V and 6 bases from J, the junction contained 6 bases not matched to a gene. The CDR3 consists of 16 residues. CDR3 nucleotide sequence: TGTGCCAGCAGCTTAGATGGACAGGGGGTTGGTCAGCCCCAGCATTTT. It encodes CASSLDGQGVGQPQHF.

V usage is TRBV5-6 and J usage is TRBJ2-1, with 7 positions matching TRBD1. CDR1 and CDR2 from the germline V gene are SGHDT and YYEEEE. The CDR3 runs to 15 residues. V shed 4 bases, J shed 6 bases, and the junction held 10 bases outside the gene matches. The chain's CDR3 is CASSTPGGMGNEQFF. The CDR3 DNA is TGTGCCAGCAGCACCCCAGGGGGAATGGGCAATGAGCAGTTCTTC.

This chain connects TRBV28 to TRBJ1-3; D may be TRBD1 (6 bases). Trimming took off 6 bases at V and 2 bases at J, with 17 bases between the two ends. The germline V gene encodes CDR1 MDHEN and CDR2 SYDVKM. The CDR3 totals 16 residues. The CDR3 DNA sequence: TGTGCCAGCAGCCGAGTAAGCAGGGGACCTGGAAACACCATATATTTT. Encoded protein: CASSRVSRGPGNTIYF.

The chain couples TRBV15 to TRBJ2-7; TRBD1 matches at 8 bases. V was clipped by 0 bases and J by 3 bases; unmatched bases: 7. The CDR3 covers 16 residues. Germline assignment: CDR1 LNHNV and CDR2 YYDKDF (reference sequence). The CDR3 coding sequence is TGTGCCACCAGCAGAGATAGAGACAGGGGTAACTACGAGCAGTACTTC. As protein: CATSRDRDRGNYEQYF.

This clone was seen just once. The chain joins TRBV6-5 to TRBJ1-1, with unresolved D. The V and J ends lost 2 bases and 11 bases respectively, with 21 bases between them. The V gene's germline CDR1 is MNHEY and CDR2 SVGAGI. This CDR3 comprises 15 residues. The CDR3 bases are TGTGCCAGCAGTTACAGCGAGCTGCCTACATACGACGCTTTCTTT. This gives the protein CASSYSELPTYDAFF.